A selection of T cell receptor beta chains follows, all from one sample in a study of early T cells in non-severe SARS-CoV-2 infection. Using its own MiXCR run on the 5' RACE reads, TCRdb lists one record per CDR3 protein. The table has around 32,000 distinct CDR3 sequences, 5.7% seen once. The sequenced sample consisted of whole blood. The receptors come from an adult who was a healthcare worker with PCR-confirmed SARS-CoV-2 infection or an uninfected control (not recorded which). The CDR3 runs from the conserved cysteine through the conserved F or W. Fields, in order: CDR3 protein, CDR3 DNA, V gene, D gene, J gene, clone size, CDR3 length. A D gene is named only where the DNA matches it firmly. Rows may omit the clone size; those that give it use once, few, many or a size class.

CASSLRENSPLHF	TGTGCCAGCAGCTTAAGGGAAAATTCACCCCTCCACTTT	TRBV7-9	-	TRBJ1-6	many	13
CASSSQGAYTEAFF	TGTGCCAGCAGTTCCCAGGGGGCGTACACTGAAGCTTTCTTT	TRBV25-1	TRBD1	TRBJ1-1	many	14
CASAGEGTEAFF	TGTGCCAGCGCAGGGGAGGGAACTGAAGCTTTCTTT	TRBV7-9	-	TRBJ1-1	few	12
CASSLDPITGGDEQYF	TGTGCCAGCAGCTTAGACCCCATAACAGGGGGGGACGAGCAGTACTTC	TRBV7-6	-	TRBJ2-7	many	16
CASSPGSPKDTQYF	TGTGCCAGCTCACCGGGGTCCCCGAAGGATACGCAGTATTTT	TRBV18	-	TRBJ2-3	many	14
CASSQDSVMDRAFEKLFF	TGCGCCAGCAGCCAAGATAGCGTTATGGACAGGGCGTTTGAAAAACTGTTTTTT	TRBV4-3	TRBD1	TRBJ1-4	many	18
CASSFREMNTEAFF	TGTGCCAGCAGCTTCAGGGAGATGAACACTGAAGCTTTCTTT	TRBV7-9	-	TRBJ1-1	few	14
CSARDTGGLRYEQYF	TGCAGTGCTAGAGATACAGGGGGTCTACGGTACGAGCAGTACTTC	TRBV20-1	TRBD1	TRBJ2-7	many	15
CSITWEGMNTEAFF	TGCAGCATAACGTGGGAGGGCATGAACACTGAAGCTTTCTTT	TRBV29-1	-	TRBJ1-1	many	14
CASSTRPGAGSPLHF	TGTGCCAGCAGCACCCGGCCGGGGGCAGGGTCACCCCTCCACTTT	TRBV9	-	TRBJ1-6	many	15
CASSQEGAWGYTF	TGCGCCAGCAGCCAAGAGGGGGCGTGGGGCTACACCTTC	TRBV4-1	-	TRBJ1-2	medium-sized	13
CASSLGRRNTEAFF	TGTGCCAGCAGTTTGGGAAGACGGAACACTGAAGCTTTCTTT	TRBV27	-	TRBJ1-1	many	14
CASSVYEGAYNEQFF	TGTGCCAGCAGCGTATACGAGGGGGCTTACAATGAGCAGTTCTTC	TRBV9	TRBD1	TRBJ2-1	many	15
CASSLRGLGNTIYF	TGTGCCAGCAGTTTAAGGGGTTTGGGAAACACCATATATTTT	TRBV27	-	TRBJ1-3	many	14
CASSLRIGGENTEAFF	TGTGCCAGCAGCCTTAGAATTGGGGGGGAGAACACTGAAGCTTTCTTT	TRBV7-2	-	TRBJ1-1	many	16
CATSSPEGGRSYNEQFF	TGTGCCACCAGCAGCCCGGAGGGCGGACGCTCCTACAATGAGCAGTTCTTC	TRBV15	-	TRBJ2-1	few	17
CASRSGTSGTSGTGELFF	TGTGCCAGCAGGTCCGGGACTAGCGGGACGAGTGGCACCGGGGAGCTGTTTTTT	TRBV7-9	TRBD2	TRBJ2-2	many	18
CSVVDPTTDTQYF	TGCAGCGTTGTGGACCCAACCACAGATACGCAGTATTTT	TRBV29-1	-	TRBJ2-3	many	13
CSVGGPTRDQPQHF	TGCAGCGTCGGCGGGCCAACTCGGGATCAGCCCCAGCATTTT	TRBV29-1	-	TRBJ1-5	many	14
CASSTIAGGLDSNQPQHF	TGTGCCAGCTCAACAATCGCAGGCGGGCTAGACAGCAATCAGCCCCAGCATTTT	TRBV18	-	TRBJ1-5	few	18
CASSRETSGAYEQYF	TGTGCCAGCAGCCGCGAGACTAGCGGGGCCTACGAGCAGTACTTC	TRBV4-2	TRBD2	TRBJ2-7	many	15
CATSRDIDRAADTQYF	TGTGCCACCAGCAGAGATATCGACAGGGCGGCAGATACGCAGTATTTT	TRBV15	TRBD1	TRBJ2-3	many	16
CASIVGIYNEQFF	TGTGCCAGCATCGTAGGCATTTACAATGAGCAGTTCTTC	TRBV6-1	-	TRBJ2-1	few	13
CASSVGGTGGEQYF	TGTGCCAGCAGCGTAGGTGGGACAGGCGGCGAGCAGTACTTC	TRBV9	TRBD1	TRBJ2-7	-	14
CASRDQPGGGWTGELFF	TGTGCCAGCAGAGACCAGCCGGGGGGAGGATGGACCGGGGAGCTGTTTTTT	TRBV6-2/TRBV6-3	TRBD2	TRBJ2-2	few	17
CASWPSPGAGDREQYF	TGCGCCAGCTGGCCTTCCCCTGGCGCAGGGGATCGCGAGCAGTACTTC	TRBV5-1	-	TRBJ2-7	-	16
CASSSLGVGYTF	TGTGCCAGCAGCTCCCTGGGGGTCGGCTACACCTTC	TRBV12-3/TRBV12-4	-	TRBJ1-2	few	12
CASTVTGGETEAFF	TGTGCCAGCACCGTGACAGGGGGAGAGACTGAAGCTTTCTTT	TRBV28	TRBD1	TRBJ1-1	-	14
CASSSREETQYF	TGTGCCAGCAGCTCTAGAGAAGAGACCCAGTACTTC	TRBV7-6	-	TRBJ2-5	medium-sized	12
CATRGANTEAFF	TGTGCCACCCGGGGGGCGAACACTGAAGCTTTCTTT	TRBV10-3	-	TRBJ1-1	many	12
CASSPVGQVLDTQYF	TGTGCCAGCAGCCCCGTCGGACAGGTACTGGATACGCAGTATTTT	TRBV7-9	TRBD1	TRBJ2-3	many	15
CSVTPGHTYEQYF	TGCAGCGTTACGCCGGGACATACCTACGAGCAGTACTTC	TRBV29-1	-	TRBJ2-7	many	13
CASRERTGGTGGYTF	TGCGCCAGCAGGGAGAGGACAGGGGGCACGGGTGGCTACACCTTC	TRBV10-2	TRBD1	TRBJ1-2	-	15
CASSPTGTLSSYEQYF	TGCGCCAGCAGCCCAACTGGGACACTCAGCTCCTACGAGCAGTACTTC	TRBV4-1	-	TRBJ2-7	few	16
CASSFERLFRYEQYF	TGTGCCAGCAGCTTCGAACGATTGTTTCGCTACGAGCAGTACTTC	TRBV11-3	-	TRBJ2-7	few	15
CASSYETGGNEQYF	TGTGCCAGCAGTTATGAGACAGGGGGCAACGAGCAGTACTTC	TRBV12-3/TRBV12-4	TRBD1	TRBJ2-7	many	14
CATSRATGDGYTF	TGTGCCACCAGCAGGGCCACAGGGGACGGCTACACCTTC	TRBV15	TRBD1	TRBJ1-2	many	13
CSVEVSGTGSTEAFF	TGCAGCGTTGAAGTCTCCGGGACAGGGTCCACTGAAGCTTTCTTT	TRBV29-1	TRBD1	TRBJ1-1	-	15
CASSTPGDSPIYTGELFF	TGCGCCAGCAGCACACCGGGGGACTCCCCAATTTACACCGGGGAGCTGTTTTTT	TRBV4-3	-	TRBJ2-2	many	18
CASSQPGQESYEQYF	TGTGCCAGCAGCCAACCGGGACAGGAGTCCTACGAGCAGTACTTC	TRBV3-1	TRBD1	TRBJ2-7	-	15
CASRASPMGLTDTQYF	TGTGCCAGCAGAGCCTCCCCGATGGGGCTCACAGATACGCAGTATTTT	TRBV2	-	TRBJ2-3	few	16
CASSYNPSGWNQPQHF	TGTGCCAGCAGTTACAACCCTTCCGGGTGGAATCAGCCCCAGCATTTT	TRBV6-6	-	TRBJ1-5	many	16
CASRQRGHFHEQYF	TGTGCCAGTAGACAGCGGGGGCACTTCCACGAGCAGTACTTC	TRBV19	TRBD2	TRBJ2-7	many	14
CASSRGHPSTDTQYF	TGTGCCAGCAGCCGGGGACACCCTAGCACAGATACGCAGTATTTT	TRBV7-6	-	TRBJ2-3	many	15
CASSLGGALDEQFF	TGTGCCAGCAGTTTAGGGGGGGCTCTGGATGAGCAGTTCTTC	TRBV12-3/TRBV12-4	-	TRBJ2-1	medium-sized	14
CASSQATENYGYTF	TGCGCCAGCAGCCAAGCGACAGAAAACTATGGCTACACCTTC	TRBV4-3	-	TRBJ1-2	many	14
CASRLDRIVSYEQYF	TGTGCCAGCAGACTTGACAGGATCGTCTCCTACGAGCAGTACTTC	TRBV28	-	TRBJ2-7	many	15
CSARSGSSYNEQFF	TGCAGTGCTAGATCCGGAAGCTCCTACAATGAGCAGTTCTTC	TRBV20-1	-	TRBJ2-1	many	14
CASSKRQGRGTDTQYF	TGTGCCAGCAGCAAACGACAGGGGCGAGGCACAGATACGCAGTATTTT	TRBV21-1	-	TRBJ2-3	few	16
CASSPSGTGGEETQYF	TGTGCCAGCAGTCCCTCCGGGACAGGGGGCGAAGAGACCCAGTACTTC	TRBV12-3/TRBV12-4	TRBD1	TRBJ2-5	few	16
CASSPGLYEQYF	TGTGCCAGCAGTCCGGGACTCTACGAGCAGTACTTC	TRBV6-6	-	TRBJ2-7	-	12
CASSLDLGSGSREQFF	TGTGCCAGCAGCTTAGATCTCGGGAGCGGCTCAAGGGAGCAGTTCTTC	TRBV11-2	-	TRBJ2-1	few	16
CSVGAGAYPDTQYF	TGCAGCGTTGGTGCGGGGGCCTACCCAGATACGCAGTATTTT	TRBV29-1	-	TRBJ2-3	many	14